This TCR beta chain was recorded in a study of T cells after yellow fever vaccination. Across the whole study: Preparing low-cell-number fractions relied on SMART-Seq v4 Ultra Low Input. General study findings and limits: Post-booster samples contained most primary-vaccination clones (approximately 96% CD4, about 85% CD8).

This clonotype showed up many times. The antigen is undetermined. It was through 5'RACE template switching that TCR cDNA was made, with a universal primer site and UMIs added. TCRdb passed the 5' RACE reads through MiXCR, listing each CDR3 protein once. The repertoire holds about 110,000 distinct CDR3 sequences, with approximately 8.4% as singletons. This CDR3 contains 15 residues. Germline CDR1 SEHNR, CDR2 FQNEAQ (reference sequence). Deletions cut 5 bases from V and 0 bases from J, with 12 bases between. This specimen consisted of CD8+ T cells sorted from PBMCs, obtained 45 days after the yellow fever booster vaccination. The rearrangement uses TRBV7-9 and TRBJ2-3; D call uncertain. This TCR derives from a man under 40 who received the YFV17D yellow fever vaccine. The CDR3: CASSHLGRSTDTQYF. The CDR3 nucleotides are TGTGCCAGCAGCCATCTAGGTCGGAGCACAGATACGCAGTATTTT.